Below, one T cell receptor (beta chain) is given with its context. The source of the sample is a study of blood T cell repertoires in COVID-19. Overall study context: The samples span acute and convalescent COVID-19 from the United States, Italy and Spain.

Per the study methods: Nucleated cell counts were estimated from reference gene primer amplification. The protocol was immunoSEQ multiplex PCR, while the TCRdb copy is restricted to in-frame clones and leaves out a portion. The DNA gave D and trimming, while V, J and clone size come from that table. The sample includes under 150,000 clones, over 60% of them seen just once. V trimming: 1 base; J trimming: 2 bases; junction bases outside the gene matches: 8. The CDR3 is 17 residues long. The germline V gene has CDR1 LGHDT and CDR2 YNNKEL (reference sequence). The origin of this receptor is a woman aged 50 to 60 with active or convalescent COVID-19. Sequencing input: peripheral blood. This chain joins TRBV3-1 (or the pseudogene TRBV3-2) and TRBJ2-5; 9 bases align to TRBD2. CDR3 DNA sequence: TGTGCCAGCAGCCAAGTCCCTTGGGCGGGGGGGCAAGAGACCCAGTACTTC. It encodes CASSQVPWAGGQETQYF.